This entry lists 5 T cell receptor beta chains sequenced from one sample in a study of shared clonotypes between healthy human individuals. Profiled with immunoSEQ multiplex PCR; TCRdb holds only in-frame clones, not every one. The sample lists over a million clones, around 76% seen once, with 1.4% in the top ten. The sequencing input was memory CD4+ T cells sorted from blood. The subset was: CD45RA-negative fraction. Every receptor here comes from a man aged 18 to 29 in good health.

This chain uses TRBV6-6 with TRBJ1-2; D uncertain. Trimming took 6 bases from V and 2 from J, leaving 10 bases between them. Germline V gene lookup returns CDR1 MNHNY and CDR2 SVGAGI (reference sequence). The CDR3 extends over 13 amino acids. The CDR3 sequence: CASRDDGNYGYTF. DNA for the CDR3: TGTGCCAGCAGAGACGACGGAAACTATGGCTACACCTTC.

CDR3 nucleotide sequence: TGTGCCAGCAGCTTGGGGGGGCGGGATGAGCAGTTCTTC. Its protein product is CASSLGGRDEQFF. The rearrangement uses TRBV5-4 and TRBJ2-1, with TRBD1 as a possible D gene (6 bases). Germline V lookup: CDR1 SGHNT, CDR2 YYREEE (reference sequence). Trimming removed 0 bases from V and 8 bases from J, with 9 bases in between. The CDR3 covers 13 residues.

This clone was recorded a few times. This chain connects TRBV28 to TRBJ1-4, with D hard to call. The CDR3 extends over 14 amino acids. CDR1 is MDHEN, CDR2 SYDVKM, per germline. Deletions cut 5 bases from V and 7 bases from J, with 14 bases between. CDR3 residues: CASSLFLISEKLFF. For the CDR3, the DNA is TGTGCCAGCAGTCTATTCCTAATTAGTGAAAAACTGTTTTTT.

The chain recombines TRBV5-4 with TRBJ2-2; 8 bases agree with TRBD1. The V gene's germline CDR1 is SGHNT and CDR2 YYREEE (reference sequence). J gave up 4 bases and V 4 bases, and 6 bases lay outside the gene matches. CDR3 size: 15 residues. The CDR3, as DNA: TGTGCCAGCAGCATCGGACAGGGTTCCACCGGGGAGCTGTTTTTT. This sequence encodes CASSIGQGSTGELFF.

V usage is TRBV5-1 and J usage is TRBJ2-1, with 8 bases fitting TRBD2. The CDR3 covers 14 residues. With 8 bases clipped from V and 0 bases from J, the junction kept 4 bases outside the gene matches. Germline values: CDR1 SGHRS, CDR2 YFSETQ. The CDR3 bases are TGCGCCAGAACGGGAGGGAGCTCCTACAATGAGCAGTTCTTC. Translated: CARTGGSSYNEQFF.